This TCR beta chain was found in a study of blood T cell repertoires in COVID-19. This CDR3 is 17 amino acids long. TCRdb keeps only in-frame clones here, not all; method: immunoSEQ multiplex PCR. The table lists about 210,000 clones, approximately 78% of them singletons. The V and J genes are TRBV21-1 and TRBJ2-1; the table's D call of TRBD2 was not tested on the DNA. TRBV21-1 is given as a pseudogene. The receptor was isolated from a man aged 40-49 years who had recovered from COVID-19. Material for sequencing was PBMCs or T cells enriched from blood (not recorded which). CDR3 sequence: CASSKSFRDYHYNEQFF. The CDR3 DNA is TGTGCCAGCAGCAAAAGTTTCCGGGACTATCATTACAATGAGCAGTTCTTC.